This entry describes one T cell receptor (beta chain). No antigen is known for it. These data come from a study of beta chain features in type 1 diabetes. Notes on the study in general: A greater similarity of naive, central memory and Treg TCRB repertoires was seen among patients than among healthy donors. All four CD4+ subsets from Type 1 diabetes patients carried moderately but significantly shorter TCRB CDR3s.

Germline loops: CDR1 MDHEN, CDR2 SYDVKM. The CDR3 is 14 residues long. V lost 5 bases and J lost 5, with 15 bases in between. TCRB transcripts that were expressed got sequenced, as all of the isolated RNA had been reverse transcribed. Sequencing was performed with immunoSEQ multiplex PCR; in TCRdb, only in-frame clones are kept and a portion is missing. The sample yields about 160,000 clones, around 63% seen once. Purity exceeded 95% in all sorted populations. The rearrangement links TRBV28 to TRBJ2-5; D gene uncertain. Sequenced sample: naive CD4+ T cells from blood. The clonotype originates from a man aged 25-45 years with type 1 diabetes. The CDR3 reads CASSPPRIGETQYF. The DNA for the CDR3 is TGTGCCAGCAGTCCCCCCCGGATCGGGGAGACCCAGTACTTC.